The 27 T cell receptor beta chains below all came from one sample that was sequenced in a study of T cell changes during pregnancy in multiple sclerosis. TCRdb's table, derived via immunoSEQ multiplex PCR, lists solely in-frame clones and lacks some. The sample yields around 99,000 clones, roughly 90% seen once. The sample consisted of peripheral blood, taken in the third trimester of pregnancy. The receptors come from a female donor in good health, enrolled as a control in a pregnancy study.

The gene calls are TRBV30 and TRBJ2-4; D ambiguous. Per the germline V gene, CDR1 is GTSNPN and CDR2 is SVGIG (reference sequence). There are 15 residues in the CDR3. The ends were cut back, 0 bases at V and 3 bases at J, with 12 bases in the middle. The CDR3, as DNA: TGTGCCTGGAGTGTAATGTCCCCGGGCAAAAACATTCAGTACTTC. Its translation is CAWSVMSPGKNIQYF.

The chain employs TRBV27 and TRBJ2-3; 9 nucleotides match TRBD2. CDR1 and CDR2 (germline): MNHEY, SMNVEV (reference sequence). Trimming removed 2 bases from V and 0 bases from J; junction bases left unmatched: 9. This CDR3 is 18 amino acids long. CDR3 coding DNA: TGTGCCAGCAGTTTAACGTATCCTAGCGGGATCAGCACAGATACGCAGTATTTT. Translation gives CASSLTYPSGISTDTQYF.

The chain uses TRBV7-3 and TRBJ1-1; the match to TRBD1 covers 11 bases. V lost 5 bases, J lost 4 bases, and 3 bases stayed unmatched. Germline V gives CDR1 SGHTA, CDR2 FQGTGA. The length of the CDR3 is 14 residues. The CDR3 DNA follows: TGTGCCAGCAGCACCGGACAGGGGGCCACTGAAGCTTTCTTT. This sequence encodes CASSTGQGATEAFF.

The count of this clone is one. This chain links TRBV4-1 with TRBJ1-2; a weak D match, TRBD1 (6 bases). V lost 1 base to trimming and J lost 2 bases, with 11 bases between them. Germline V lookup: CDR1 MGHRA, CDR2 YSYEKL. The CDR3 length is 15 residues. The CDR3 DNA reads TGCGCCAGCAGCCAAGGAACAGGGTCCAACTATGGCTACACCTTC. The encoded protein is CASSQGTGSNYGYTF.

CDR3 in DNA: TGTGCCAGTAGGAGGGGGGGCAGAGGCTATGGCTACACCTTC. Translation: CASRRGGRGYGYTF. V gene TRBV19 combines with J gene TRBJ1-2; weak D call: TRBD1 (6 bases). Germline V lookup: CDR1 LNHDA, CDR2 SQIVND (reference sequence). Trimming took off 6 bases at V and 4 bases at J, with 15 bases between the two ends. CDR3 length: 14 amino acids.

The rearrangement joins TRBV30 to TRBJ2-7, with D uncertain. There are 13 residues in the CDR3. The V gene's germline CDR1 is GTSNPN and CDR2 SVGIG (reference sequence). Trimming removed 0 bases from V and 13 bases from J, with 19 bases in between. The chain's CDR3 is CAWSVPGSDRKYF. CDR3 nucleotide sequence: TGTGCCTGGAGTGTACCAGGCAGTGATAGGAAATACTTC. The complete variable domain, with remaining parts taken from reference TRBV30 and TRBJ2-7, reads SQTIHQWPATLVQPVGSPLSLECTVEGTSNPNLYWYRQAAGRGLQLLFYSVGIGQISSEVPQNLSASRPQDRQFILSSKKLLLSDSGFYLCAWSVPGSDRKYFGPGTRLTVT.

This clone has just one count. The chain employs TRBV7-2 and TRBJ2-5, with D tentatively TRBD2 (6 bases). The CDR3 runs 13 residues. Trimming removed 5 bases at V and 1 base at J, with 8 bases between. The germline V gene has CDR1 SGHTA and CDR2 FQGNSA. The CDR3 bases are TGTGCCAGCAGCCCGGGAGTCCAAGAGACCCAGTACTTC. Protein product: CASSPGVQETQYF. Combining the CDR3 with reference TRBV7-2 and TRBJ2-5 gives the whole variable domain GAGVSQSPSNKVTEKGKDVELRCDPISGHTALYWYRQSLGQGLEFLIYFQGNSAPDKSGLPSDRFSAERTGGSVSTLTIQRTQQEDSAVYLCASSPGVQETQYFGPGTRLLVL.

The chain is built from TRBV29-1 and TRBJ1-2; TRBD1 matches 9 bases. The CDR3 length is 13 residues. The ends lost 7 bases at V and 0 bases at J; junction bases unmatched: 3. CDR1 SQVTM and CDR2 ANQGSEA come from the germline V gene. Written as DNA, the CDR3 is TGCAGCGCCGGGACAGGGTCTAACTATGGCTACACCTTC. This encodes CSAGTGSNYGYTF. Full variable domain (rest looked up from reference TRBV29-1 and TRBJ1-2): SAVISQKPSRDICQRGTSLTIQCQVDSQVTMMFWYRQQPGQSLTLIATANQGSEATYESGFVIDKFPISRPNLTFSTLTVSNMSPEDSSIYLCSAGTGSNYGYTFGSGTRLTVV.

The chain uses TRBV4-1 and TRBJ2-3; D remains ambiguous. V was trimmed by 1 base and J by 4 bases, leaving 18 bases between them. The CDR3 extends over 17 amino acids. Germline values: CDR1 MGHRA, CDR2 YSYEKL. This CDR3 reads CASSQGLTSLSPDTQYF. In DNA, the CDR3 is TGCGCCAGCAGCCAAGGGCTTACAAGCCTTAGCCCAGATACGCAGTATTTT.

The rearrangement links TRBV9 to TRBJ1-6; D is unresolved. Germline-derived CDR1 and CDR2 are SGDLS and YYNGEE. CDR3 size: 14 residues. V was shortened by 0 bases and J by 4 bases, with 5 bases between the two germline ends. The DNA of the CDR3 is TGTGCCAGCAGCGTAGCGGTGTATAATTCACCCCTCCACTTT. The encoded protein is CASSVAVYNSPLHF.

This rearrangement joins TRBV5-4 to TRBJ1-1, with D maybe TRBD1 (6 bases). Germline CDR1 is SGHNT and CDR2 is YYREEE (reference sequence). Trimming left V 0 bases short and J 5 bases short, with 17 bases between. The CDR3 is 16 amino acids. DNA of the CDR3: TGTGCCAGCAGCTTGGATTGGGGGCAGGGAGGGACTGAAGCTTTCTTT. It specifies CASSLDWGQGGTEAFF.

The chain joins TRBV9 to TRBJ1-2, with a weak D call TRBD1 (6 bases). The CDR3 sequence is 15 residues long. V was shortened by 4 bases and J by 0 bases, with 13 bases between the two germline ends. Germline values: CDR1 SGDLS, CDR2 YYNGEE. CDR3: CASSLVGGPNYGYTF. The CDR3, as DNA: TGTGCCAGCAGCTTAGTGGGGGGGCCTAACTATGGCTACACCTTC.

The gene calls are TRBV27 and TRBJ1-2; 7 bases map to TRBD1. This CDR3 region has 12 residues. Germline CDR1 MNHEY, CDR2 SMNVEV (reference sequence). J was trimmed by 8 bases and V by 4 bases; bases with no gene match: 4. The chain's CDR3 is CASSSTGQGYTF. The CDR3, as DNA: TGTGCCAGCAGTTCGACAGGGCAAGGCTACACCTTC.

The chain links TRBV18 to TRBJ2-7, with D unclear. V was shortened by 6 bases and J by 2 bases, with 8 bases between the two germline ends. This CDR3 comprises 12 residues. The V gene's germline CDR1 is KGHSH and CDR2 LQKENI. CDR3 nucleotide sequence: TGTGCCAGCTCCCTGCAGGCCTACGAGCAGTACTTC. It is translated as CASSLQAYEQYF.

The rearrangement joins TRBV7-6 to TRBJ2-7; 7 positions match TRBD1. V was pared by 5 bases and J by 1 base, with 5 bases of the junction left unmatched. The CDR3 spans 14 residues. The germline CDR1 and CDR2 sequences are SGHVS and FNYEAQ. CDR3 sequence (DNA): TGTGCCAGCAGCAACCTGGACAGGTCCTACGAGCAGTACTTC. Amino acid sequence: CASSNLDRSYEQYF.

In this sample, this clone turned up once. The chain employs TRBV5-6 and TRBJ2-1; weak D call: TRBD1 (5 bases). From germline, CDR1 is SGHDT and CDR2 YYEEEE. Trimming shortened V by 4 bases and J by 0 bases, and 11 bases separated the two germline ends. The CDR3 runs to 15 residues. This CDR3 reads CASSRRASSYNEQFF. CDR3 in DNA: TGTGCCAGCAGCCGCAGGGCGAGCTCCTACAATGAGCAGTTCTTC.

The chain uses TRBV18 and TRBJ2-1; 10 positions agree with TRBD1. With V trimmed by 4 bases and J by 4 bases, 13 bases remained unmatched. CDR1 and CDR2 from the germline V gene are KGHSH and LQKENI. The CDR3 covers 18 residues. This CDR3 reads CASSLRRIPGQGYNEQFF. The CDR3 bases are TGTGCCAGCTCACTTAGACGAATTCCGGGACAGGGGTACAATGAGCAGTTCTTC.

This chain connects TRBV6-6 to TRBJ2-5; 7 bases are a match to TRBD1. V gave up 7 bases and J gave up 2 bases; unmatched junction bases: 7. The length of the CDR3 is 14 residues. Germline CDR1 and CDR2: MNHNY and SVGAGI (reference sequence). The CDR3 bases are TGTGCCAGCAACGTTGGGACAGTTCAAGAGACCCAGTACTTC. Amino acids: CASNVGTVQETQYF.

This clone was seen only once. This rearrangement joins TRBV30 to TRBJ1-2; 11 bases map to TRBD1. The CDR3 runs 16 residues. Losses at the gene ends were 2 bases for V and 4 bases for J; bases not matched to a gene: 9. The germline CDR1 and CDR2 sequences are GTSNPN and SVGIG (reference sequence). Here the CDR3 reads CAWSPGQGASFYGYTF. DNA for the CDR3: TGTGCCTGGAGTCCCGGACAGGGGGCGTCTTTCTATGGCTACACCTTC.

This clone occurred once. The rearrangement links TRBV7-9 to TRBJ1-1; 8 nucleotides match TRBD1. Trimming at V came to 6 bases and at J to 0 bases, leaving 3 bases not matched to a gene. Per germline, CDR1 SEHNR and CDR2 FQNEAQ (reference sequence). The CDR3 is 14 amino acids. Here the CDR3 reads CASRSTGVNTEAFF. For the CDR3, the DNA is TGTGCCAGCAGGTCGACAGGGGTGAACACTGAAGCTTTCTTT.

The rearrangement uses TRBV5-6 and TRBJ2-1, with a weak D call TRBD2 (6 bases). Germline lookup yields CDR1 SGHDT and CDR2 YYEEEE. The CDR3 totals 15 residues. The V gene lost 2 bases and the J gene lost 7 bases, with 16 bases spanning the gap. The DNA of the CDR3 is TGTGCCAGCAGCTTCTTAGGGTTCAGCGGGAATGAGCAGTTCTTC. It yields the protein CASSFLGFSGNEQFF.

Here the CDR3 reads CASSQERWEARGSEQFF. CDR3 nucleotides: TGCGCCAGCAGCCAAGAGAGGTGGGAGGCGCGGGGAAGTGAGCAGTTCTTC. The gene calls are TRBV4-1 and TRBJ2-1; D is perhaps TRBD2 (6 bases). CDR3 length: 17 residues. In germline, CDR1 is MGHRA, CDR2 YSYEKL. Trimming shortened V by 0 bases and J by 9 bases, and 21 bases separated the two germline ends.

This clone was detected once. The chain combines TRBV5-6 with TRBJ1-2, with 10 nucleotides matching TRBD1. Germline CDR1 reads SGHDT; CDR2 reads YYEEEE. The CDR3 runs 13 residues. J gave up 7 bases and V 2 bases, and 2 bases lay outside the gene matches. CDR3 bases: TGTGCCAGCAGCTTCGACAGGGGGCTTGGCTACACCTTC. It is translated as CASSFDRGLGYTF.

V gene TRBV30 combines with J gene TRBJ2-7, with TRBD1 matching over 9 bases. Germline trimming cut 0 bases from V and 2 bases from J; bases unmatched to any gene: 5. The CDR3 is made up of 15 amino acids. Germline CDR1 is GTSNPN and CDR2 is SVGIG (reference sequence). The chain's CDR3 is CAWSVVGTGPYEQYF. In DNA form, the CDR3 reads TGTGCCTGGAGTGTAGTGGGGACAGGGCCCTACGAGCAGTACTTC. The variable domain in full, completed from reference TRBV30 and TRBJ2-7, reads SQTIHQWPATLVQPVGSPLSLECTVEGTSNPNLYWYRQAAGRGLQLLFYSVGIGQISSEVPQNLSASRPQDRQFILSSKKLLLSDSGFYLCAWSVVGTGPYEQYFGPGTRLTVT.

This chain joins TRBV13 and TRBJ2-5, with D maybe TRBD2 (6 bases). CDR1 and CDR2 from the germline V gene are PRHDT and FYEKMQ (reference sequence). The germline V and J ends were trimmed by 4 bases and 4 bases, with 13 bases remaining between them. The CDR3 covers 14 residues. CDR3 residues: CASSSSMGGETQYF. In DNA, the CDR3 is TGTGCCAGCAGCTCCTCAATGGGAGGAGAGACCCAGTACTTC.

The sample holds one count of this clone. This rearrangement joins TRBV5-1 to TRBJ2-2; D perhaps matches TRBD2 (6 bases). Germline CDR1 reads SGHRS; CDR2 reads YFSETQ. CDR3 length: 16 amino acids. V dropped 3 bases and J dropped 0 bases, with 12 bases sitting between them. This CDR3 is CASSWGGVANTGELFF. CDR3 nucleotides: TGCGCCAGCAGCTGGGGCGGGGTTGCGAACACCGGGGAGCTGTTTTTT. Looking up the rest from reference TRBV5-1 and TRBJ2-2 gives the full variable domain: KAGVTQTPRYLIKTRGQQVTLSCSPISGHRSVSWYQQTPGQGLQFLFEYFSETQRNKGNFPGRFSGRQFSNSRSEMNVSTLELGDSALYLCASSWGGVANTGELFFGEGSRLTVL.

The V gene is TRBV28, the J gene TRBJ2-7, with D maybe TRBD2 (6 bases). CDR1 is MDHEN, CDR2 SYDVKM, per germline. Trimming shortened V by 1 base and J by 0 bases, and 13 bases separated the two germline ends. The length of the CDR3 is 16 residues. CDR3 residues: CASSLSPGVFSYEQYF. In DNA form, the CDR3 reads TGTGCCAGCAGTTTATCCCCGGGGGTGTTCTCCTACGAGCAGTACTTC.